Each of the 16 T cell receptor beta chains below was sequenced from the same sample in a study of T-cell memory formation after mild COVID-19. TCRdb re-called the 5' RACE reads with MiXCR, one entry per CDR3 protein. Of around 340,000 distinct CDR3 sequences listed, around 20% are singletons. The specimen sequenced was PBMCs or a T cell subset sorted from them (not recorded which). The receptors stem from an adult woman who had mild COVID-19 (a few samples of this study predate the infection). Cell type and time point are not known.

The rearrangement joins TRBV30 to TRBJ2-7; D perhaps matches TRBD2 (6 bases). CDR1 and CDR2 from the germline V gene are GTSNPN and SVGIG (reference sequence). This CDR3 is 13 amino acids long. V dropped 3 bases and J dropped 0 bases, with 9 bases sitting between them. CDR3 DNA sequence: TGTGCCTGGAGCGGACTAAACTCCTACGAGCAGTACTTC. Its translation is CAWSGLNSYEQYF.

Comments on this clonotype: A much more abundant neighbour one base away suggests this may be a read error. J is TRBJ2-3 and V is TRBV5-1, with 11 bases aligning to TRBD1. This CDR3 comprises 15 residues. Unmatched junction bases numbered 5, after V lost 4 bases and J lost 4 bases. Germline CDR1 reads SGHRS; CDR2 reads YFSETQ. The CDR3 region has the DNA TGCGCCAGCAGCACCGGGACAGGGGGTTCAGATACGCAGTATTTT. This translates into CASSTGTGGSDTQYF.

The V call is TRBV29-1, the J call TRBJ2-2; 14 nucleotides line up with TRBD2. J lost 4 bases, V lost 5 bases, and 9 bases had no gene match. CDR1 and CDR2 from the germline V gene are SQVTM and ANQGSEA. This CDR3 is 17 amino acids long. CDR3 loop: CSVRLAGGPELTGELFF. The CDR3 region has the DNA TGCAGCGTTAGACTAGCGGGAGGGCCCGAGCTCACCGGGGAGCTGTTTTTT.

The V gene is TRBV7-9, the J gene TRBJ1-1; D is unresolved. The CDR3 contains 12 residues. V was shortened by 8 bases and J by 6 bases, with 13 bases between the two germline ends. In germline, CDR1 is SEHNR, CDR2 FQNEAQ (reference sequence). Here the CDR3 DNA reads TGTGCCAGCGGGCAGGAGACCCCTGAAGCTTTCTTT. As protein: CASGQETPEAFF.

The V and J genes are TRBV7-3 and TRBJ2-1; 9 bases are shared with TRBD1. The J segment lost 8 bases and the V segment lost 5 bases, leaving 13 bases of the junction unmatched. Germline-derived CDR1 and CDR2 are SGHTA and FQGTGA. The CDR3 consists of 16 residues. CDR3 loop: CASSPYPGTGSDEQFF. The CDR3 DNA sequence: TGTGCCAGCAGCCCCTACCCCGGGACAGGGTCAGATGAGCAGTTCTTC.

The CDR3, as DNA: TGTGCCAGCAGTTCCACCGGGACTAGAAGCCCCTGGGAGCAGTTCTTC. Its translation is CASSSTGTRSPWEQFF. The chain is built from TRBV12-3 or TRBV12-4 and TRBJ2-1; 8 positions agree with TRBD2. After removal of 4 bases from V and 10 bases from J, the junction contained 15 bases not matched to a gene. This CDR3 is 16 amino acids long.

CDR3: CASTSRQNNEQFF. The CDR3 DNA is TGTGCCAGCACTTCTCGACAAAACAATGAGCAGTTCTTC. The chain has TRBV2 and TRBJ2-1; D is unclear. Germline CDR1 is SNHLY and CDR2 is FYNNEI. The CDR3 has 13 residues. The V and J ends lost 7 bases and 5 bases respectively, with 12 bases between them.

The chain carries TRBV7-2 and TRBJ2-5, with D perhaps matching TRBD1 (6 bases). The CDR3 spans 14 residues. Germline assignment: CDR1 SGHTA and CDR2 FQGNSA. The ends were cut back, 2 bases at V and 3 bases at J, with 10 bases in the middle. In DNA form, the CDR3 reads TGTGCCAGCAGCTTAACAGGACAGAAAGAGACCCAGTACTTC. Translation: CASSLTGQKETQYF.

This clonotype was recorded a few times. The CDR3 DNA reads as TGCAGTGCTAGTTCAGGGGCCTCGCGCACAGATACGCAGTATTTT. Translation gives CSASSGASRTDTQYF. The chain carries TRBV20-1 and TRBJ2-3, with D possibly TRBD1 on 6 matching bases. Trimming took off 3 bases at V and 1 base at J, with 14 bases between the two ends. This CDR3 comprises 15 residues. In germline, CDR1 is DFQATT, CDR2 SNEGSKA (reference sequence).

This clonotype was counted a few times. For the CDR3, the DNA is TGCAGTGCTAGCTGGGGTCAGACCTACAATGAGCAGTTCTTC. Amino acid sequence: CSASWGQTYNEQFF. The V call is TRBV20-1, the J call TRBJ2-1; D unclear. This CDR3 is built from 14 residues. Deletions cut 3 bases from V and 2 bases from J, with 11 bases between. Germline lookup yields CDR1 DFQATT and CDR2 SNEGSKA (reference sequence).

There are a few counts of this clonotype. CDR3 sequence (DNA): TGCGCCAGCAGCAAGACAGGGCAGCTTGGCGGGGAGCTGTTTTTT. Amino acids: CASSKTGQLGGELFF. The V call is TRBV5-1, the J call TRBJ2-2; 7 bases are shared with TRBD1. V shed 4 bases and J 7 bases; nucleotides not matched to a gene: 10. There are 15 residues in the CDR3. Germline CDR1 SGHRS, CDR2 YFSETQ.

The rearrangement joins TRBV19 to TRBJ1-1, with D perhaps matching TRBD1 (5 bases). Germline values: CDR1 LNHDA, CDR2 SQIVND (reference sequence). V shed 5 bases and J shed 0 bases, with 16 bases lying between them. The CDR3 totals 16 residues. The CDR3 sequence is CASSVEPGTVNTEAFF. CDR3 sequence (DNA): TGTGCCAGTAGTGTTGAGCCCGGGACGGTGAACACTGAAGCTTTCTTT.

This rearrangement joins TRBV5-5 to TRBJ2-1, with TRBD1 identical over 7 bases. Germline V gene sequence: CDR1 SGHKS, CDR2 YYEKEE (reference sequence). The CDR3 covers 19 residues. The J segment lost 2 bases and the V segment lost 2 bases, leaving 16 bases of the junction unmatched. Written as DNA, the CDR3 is TGTGCCAGCAGCTTCTATATCGTCCCGACAGGGTGGACCTACAATGAGCAGTTCTTC. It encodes CASSFYIVPTGWTYNEQFF.

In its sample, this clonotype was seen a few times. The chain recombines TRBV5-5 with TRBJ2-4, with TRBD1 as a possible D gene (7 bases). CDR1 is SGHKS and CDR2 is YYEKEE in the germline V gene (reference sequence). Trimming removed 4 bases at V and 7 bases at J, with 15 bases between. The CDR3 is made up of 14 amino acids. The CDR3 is CASSDRQGLNIQYF. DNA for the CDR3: TGTGCCAGCAGCGACCGACAGGGACTCAACATTCAGTACTTC.

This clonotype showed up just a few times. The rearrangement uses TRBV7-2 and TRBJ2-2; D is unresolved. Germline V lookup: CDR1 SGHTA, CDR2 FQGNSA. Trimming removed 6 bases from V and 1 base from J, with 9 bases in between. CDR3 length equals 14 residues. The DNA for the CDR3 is TGTGCCAGCAGGCGCCGGGTGAACACCGGGGAGCTGTTTTTT. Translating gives CASRRRVNTGELFF.

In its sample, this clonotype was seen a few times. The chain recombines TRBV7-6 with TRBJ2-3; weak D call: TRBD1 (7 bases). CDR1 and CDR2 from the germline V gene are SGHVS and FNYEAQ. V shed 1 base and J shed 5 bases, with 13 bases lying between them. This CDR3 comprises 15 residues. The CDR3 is CASSLVQGGEDTQYF. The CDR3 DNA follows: TGTGCCAGCAGCTTAGTTCAGGGGGGTGAAGATACGCAGTATTTT.